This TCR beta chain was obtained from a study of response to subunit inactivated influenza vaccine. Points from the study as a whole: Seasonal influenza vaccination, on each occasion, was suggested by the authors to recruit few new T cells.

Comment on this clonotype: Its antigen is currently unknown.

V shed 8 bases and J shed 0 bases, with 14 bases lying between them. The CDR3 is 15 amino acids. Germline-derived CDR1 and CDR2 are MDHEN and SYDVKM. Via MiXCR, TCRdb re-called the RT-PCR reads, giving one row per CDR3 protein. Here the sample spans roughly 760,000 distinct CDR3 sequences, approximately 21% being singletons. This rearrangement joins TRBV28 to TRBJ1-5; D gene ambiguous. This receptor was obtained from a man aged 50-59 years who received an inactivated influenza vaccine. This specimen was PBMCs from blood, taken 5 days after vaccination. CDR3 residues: CASGPYPGSNQPQHF. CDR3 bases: TGTGCCAGCGGCCCTTATCCGGGTAGCAATCAGCCCCAGCATTTT.